This T cell receptor beta chain was recorded in a study of blood T cells in healthy people across ages. The ends were cut back, 0 bases at V and 6 bases at J, with 8 bases in the middle. The CDR3 is 12 amino acids. Germline V gene sequence: CDR1 DFQATT, CDR2 SNEGSKA (reference sequence). PCR was performed a second time for roughly 7 to 11 cycles using a sample-barcoded 5' primer and a J-beta primer mix. Using its own MiXCR run on the 5' RACE reads, TCRdb lists one record per CDR3 protein. There are some 1.8 million distinct CDR3 sequences in the sample; 39% occur only once, and roughly 24% lies in the top ten. About this clonotype itself: Antigen: not known.

General study results and limits: Diversity estimates drawn from one million T cells were deemed underestimates.

This TCR was recovered from a human donor in good health. Sequenced: blood. The chain joins TRBV20-1 to TRBJ1-2; D remains unclear. CDR3 sequence (DNA): TGCAGTGCTAGAGATATCGGGGATGGCTACACCTTC. It translates to CSARDIGDGYTF.